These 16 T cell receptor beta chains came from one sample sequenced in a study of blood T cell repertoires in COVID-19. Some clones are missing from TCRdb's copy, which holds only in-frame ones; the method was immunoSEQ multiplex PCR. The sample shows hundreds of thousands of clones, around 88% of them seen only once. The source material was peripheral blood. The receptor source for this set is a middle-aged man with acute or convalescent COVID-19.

The CDR3 coding sequence is TGTGCCAGCAGCGGGCAGGGCAACGCCTACGAGCAGTACTTC. This translates into CASSGQGNAYEQYF. J is TRBJ2-7 and V is TRBV5-4; tentative D call: TRBD1 (5 bases). V dropped 4 bases and J dropped 2 bases, with 13 bases sitting between them. Germline CDR1 reads SGHNT; CDR2 reads YYREEE (reference sequence). This CDR3 comprises 14 residues. Full variable domain (remainder filled in from reference TRBV5-4 and TRBJ2-7): ETGVTQSPTHLIKTRGQQVTLRCSSQSGHNTVSWYQQALGQGPQFIFQYYREEENGRGNFPPRFSGLQFPNYSSELNVNALELDDSALYLCASSGQGNAYEQYFGPGTRLTVT.

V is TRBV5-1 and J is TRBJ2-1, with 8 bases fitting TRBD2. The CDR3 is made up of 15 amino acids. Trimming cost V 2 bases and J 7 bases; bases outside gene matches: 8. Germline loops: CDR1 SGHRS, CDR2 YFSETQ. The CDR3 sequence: CASSLDTGGHNEQFF. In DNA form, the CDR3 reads TGCGCCAGCAGCTTAGATACGGGGGGGCATAATGAGCAGTTCTTC. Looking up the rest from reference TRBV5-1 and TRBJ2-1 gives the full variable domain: KAGVTQTPRYLIKTRGQQVTLSCSPISGHRSVSWYQQTPGQGLQFLFEYFSETQRNKGNFPGRFSGRQFSNSRSEMNVSTLELGDSALYLCASSLDTGGHNEQFFGPGTRLTVL.

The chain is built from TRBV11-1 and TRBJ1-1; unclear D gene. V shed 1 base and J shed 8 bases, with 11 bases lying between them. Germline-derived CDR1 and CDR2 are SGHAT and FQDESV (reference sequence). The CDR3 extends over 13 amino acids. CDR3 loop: CASSLGREKEAFF. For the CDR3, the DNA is TGTGCCAGCAGCTTAGGAAGAGAGAAAGAAGCTTTCTTT.

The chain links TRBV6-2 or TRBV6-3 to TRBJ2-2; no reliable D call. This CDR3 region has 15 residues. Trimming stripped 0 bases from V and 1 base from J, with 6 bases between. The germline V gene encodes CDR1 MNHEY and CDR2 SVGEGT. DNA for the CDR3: TGTGCCAGCAGTTACTCGCCCGGGAACACCGGGGAGCTGTTTTTT. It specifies CASSYSPGNTGELFF.

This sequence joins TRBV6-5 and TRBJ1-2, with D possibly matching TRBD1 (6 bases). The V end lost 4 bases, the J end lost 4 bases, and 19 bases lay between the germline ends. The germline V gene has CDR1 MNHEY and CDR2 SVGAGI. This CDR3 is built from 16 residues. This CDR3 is CASSSRVYRDFYGYTF. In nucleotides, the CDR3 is TGTGCCAGCAGTTCTAGAGTATACAGGGATTTCTATGGCTACACCTTC.

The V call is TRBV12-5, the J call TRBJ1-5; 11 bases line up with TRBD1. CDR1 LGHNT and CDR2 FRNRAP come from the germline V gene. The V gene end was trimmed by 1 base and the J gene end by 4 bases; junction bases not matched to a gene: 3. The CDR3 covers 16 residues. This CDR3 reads CASGLGGQGANQPQHF. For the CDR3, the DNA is TGTGCTAGTGGTTTGGGAGGACAGGGGGCGAATCAGCCCCAGCATTTT. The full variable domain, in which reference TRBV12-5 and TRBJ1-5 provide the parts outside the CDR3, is DARVTQTPRHKVTEMGQEVTMRCQPILGHNTVFWYRQTMMQGLELLAYFRNRAPLDDSGMPKDRFSAEMPDATLATLKIQPSEPRDSAVYFCASGLGGQGANQPQHFGDGTRLSIL.

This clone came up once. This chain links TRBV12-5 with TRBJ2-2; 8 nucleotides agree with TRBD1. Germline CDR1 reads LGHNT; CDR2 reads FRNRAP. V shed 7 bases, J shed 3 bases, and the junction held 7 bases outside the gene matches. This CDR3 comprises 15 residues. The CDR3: CASALGTGDTGELFF. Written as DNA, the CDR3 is TGTGCTAGTGCCTTGGGGACAGGAGACACCGGGGAGCTGTTTTTT.

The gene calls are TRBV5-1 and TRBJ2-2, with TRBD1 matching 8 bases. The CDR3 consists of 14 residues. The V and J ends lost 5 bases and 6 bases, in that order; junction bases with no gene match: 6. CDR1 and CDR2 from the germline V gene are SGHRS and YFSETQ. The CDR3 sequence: CASRDQGAAGELFF. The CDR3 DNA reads TGCGCCAGCAGAGACCAGGGGGCCGCCGGGGAGCTGTTTTTT.

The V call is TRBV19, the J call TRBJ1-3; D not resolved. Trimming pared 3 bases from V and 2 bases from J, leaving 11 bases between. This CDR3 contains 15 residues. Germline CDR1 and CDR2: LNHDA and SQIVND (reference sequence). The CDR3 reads CASSILLLPGNTIYF. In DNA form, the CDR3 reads TGTGCCAGTAGTATTCTACTTCTCCCTGGAAACACCATATATTTT.

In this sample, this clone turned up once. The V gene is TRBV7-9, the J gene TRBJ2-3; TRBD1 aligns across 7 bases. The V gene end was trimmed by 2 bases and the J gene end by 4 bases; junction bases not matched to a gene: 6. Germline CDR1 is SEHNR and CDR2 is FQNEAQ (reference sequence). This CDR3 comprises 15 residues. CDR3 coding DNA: TGTGCCAGCAGCTTAACGTCAACAGGGGCAGATACGCAGTATTTT. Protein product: CASSLTSTGADTQYF.

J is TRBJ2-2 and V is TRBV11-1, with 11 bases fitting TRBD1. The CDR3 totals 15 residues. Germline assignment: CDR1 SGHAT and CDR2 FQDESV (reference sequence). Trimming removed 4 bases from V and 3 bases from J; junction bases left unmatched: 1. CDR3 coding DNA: TGTGCCAGCAGCTCGGGACAGGGGGACACCGGGGAGCTGTTTTTT. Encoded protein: CASSSGQGDTGELFF. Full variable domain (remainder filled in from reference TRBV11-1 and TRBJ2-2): EAEVAQSPRYKITEKSQAVAFWCDPISGHATLYWYRQILGQGPELLVQFQDESVVDDSQLPKDRFSAERLKGVDSTLKIQPAELGDSAMYLCASSSGQGDTGELFFGEGSRLTVL.

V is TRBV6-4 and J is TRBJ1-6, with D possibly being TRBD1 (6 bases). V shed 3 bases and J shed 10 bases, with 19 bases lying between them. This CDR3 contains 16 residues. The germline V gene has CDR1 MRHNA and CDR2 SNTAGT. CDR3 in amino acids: CASSELCEGVGSPLHF. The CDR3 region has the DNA TGTGCCAGCAGTGAACTATGTGAGGGGGTTGGCTCACCCCTCCACTTT.

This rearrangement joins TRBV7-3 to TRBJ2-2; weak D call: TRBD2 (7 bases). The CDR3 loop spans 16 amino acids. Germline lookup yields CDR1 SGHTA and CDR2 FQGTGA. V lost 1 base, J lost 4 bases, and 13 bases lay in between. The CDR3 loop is CASSLNGGRLTGELFF. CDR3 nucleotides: TGTGCCAGCAGCTTAAACGGGGGGCGCCTCACCGGGGAGCTGTTTTTT. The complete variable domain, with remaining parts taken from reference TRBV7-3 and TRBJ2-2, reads GAGVSQTPSNKVTEKGKYVELRCDPISGHTALYWYRQSLGQGPEFLIYFQGTGAADDSGLPNDRFFAVRPEGSVSTLKIQRTERGDSAVYLCASSLNGGRLTGELFFGEGSRLTVL.

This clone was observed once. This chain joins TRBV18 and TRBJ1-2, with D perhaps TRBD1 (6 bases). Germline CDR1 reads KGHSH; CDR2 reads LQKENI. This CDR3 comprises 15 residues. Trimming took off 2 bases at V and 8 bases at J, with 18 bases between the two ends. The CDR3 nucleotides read TGTGCCAGCTCACCAGCATATAACAGGGAGAGCGGCTACACCTTC. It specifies CASSPAYNRESGYTF.

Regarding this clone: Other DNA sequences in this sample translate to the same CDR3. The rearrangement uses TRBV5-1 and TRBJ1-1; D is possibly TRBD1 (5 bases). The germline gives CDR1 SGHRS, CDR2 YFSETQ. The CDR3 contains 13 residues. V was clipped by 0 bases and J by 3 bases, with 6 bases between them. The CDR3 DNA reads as TGCGCCAGCAGCTTGGTAGGGGACACTGAAGCTTTCTTT. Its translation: CASSLVGDTEAFF.

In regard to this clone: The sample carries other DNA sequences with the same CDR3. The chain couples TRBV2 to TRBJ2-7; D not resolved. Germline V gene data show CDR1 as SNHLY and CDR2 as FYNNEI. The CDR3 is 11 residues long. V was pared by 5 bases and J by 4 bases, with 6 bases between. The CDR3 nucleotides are TGTGCCAGCAGTTCTCAGTACGAGCAGTACTTC. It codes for CASSSQYEQYF.